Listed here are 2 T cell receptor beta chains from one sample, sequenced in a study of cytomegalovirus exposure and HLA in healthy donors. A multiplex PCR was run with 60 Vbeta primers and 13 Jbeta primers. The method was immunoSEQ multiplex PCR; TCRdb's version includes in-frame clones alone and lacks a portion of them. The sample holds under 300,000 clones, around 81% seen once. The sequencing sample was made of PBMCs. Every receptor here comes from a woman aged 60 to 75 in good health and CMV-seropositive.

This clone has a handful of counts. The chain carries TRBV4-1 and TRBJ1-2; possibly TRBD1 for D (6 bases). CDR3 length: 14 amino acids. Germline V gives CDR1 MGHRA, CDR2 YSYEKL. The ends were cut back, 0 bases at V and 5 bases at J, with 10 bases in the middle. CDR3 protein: CASSQESRGYGYTF. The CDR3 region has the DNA TGCGCCAGCAGCCAAGAGTCCAGGGGTTATGGCTACACCTTC.

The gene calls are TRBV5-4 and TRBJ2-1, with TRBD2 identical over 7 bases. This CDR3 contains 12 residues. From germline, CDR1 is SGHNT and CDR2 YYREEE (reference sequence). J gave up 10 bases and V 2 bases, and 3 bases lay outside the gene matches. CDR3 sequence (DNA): TGTGCCAGCAGCTTTACCGGGGGGGAGCAGTTCTTC. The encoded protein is CASSFTGGEQFF.